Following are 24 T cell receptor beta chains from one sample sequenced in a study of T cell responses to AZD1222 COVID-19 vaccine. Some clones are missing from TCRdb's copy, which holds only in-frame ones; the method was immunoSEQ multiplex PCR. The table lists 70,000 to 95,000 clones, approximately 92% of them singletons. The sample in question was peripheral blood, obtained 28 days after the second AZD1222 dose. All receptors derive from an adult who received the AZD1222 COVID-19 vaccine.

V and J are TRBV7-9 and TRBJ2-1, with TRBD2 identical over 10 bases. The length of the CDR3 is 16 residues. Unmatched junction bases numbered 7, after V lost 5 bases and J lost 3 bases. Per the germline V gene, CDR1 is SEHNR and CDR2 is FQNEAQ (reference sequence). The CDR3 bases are TGTGCCAGCAGCCCTCGTGGACTAGCGGACTACAATGAGCAGTTCTTC. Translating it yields CASSPRGLADYNEQFF.

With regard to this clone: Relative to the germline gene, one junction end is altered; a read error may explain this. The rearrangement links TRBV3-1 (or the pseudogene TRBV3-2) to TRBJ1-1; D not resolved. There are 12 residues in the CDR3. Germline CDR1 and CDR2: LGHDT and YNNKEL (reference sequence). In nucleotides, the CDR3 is TGTGCCAGCAGCCAGTGGCGGAGGGTACTGAGATTT. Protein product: CASSQWRRVLRF.

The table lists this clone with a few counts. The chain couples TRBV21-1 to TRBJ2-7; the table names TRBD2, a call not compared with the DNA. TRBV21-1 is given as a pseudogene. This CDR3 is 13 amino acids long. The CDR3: CAIDSRGVYEQYF. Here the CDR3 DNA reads TGTGCCATCGACAGCCGGGGGGTCTACGAGCAGTACTTC.

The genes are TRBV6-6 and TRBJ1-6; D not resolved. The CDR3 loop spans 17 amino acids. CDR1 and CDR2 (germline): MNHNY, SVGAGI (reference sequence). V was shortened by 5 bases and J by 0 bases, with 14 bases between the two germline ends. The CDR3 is CASSPLKGSSYNSPLHF. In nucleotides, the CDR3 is TGTGCCAGCAGTCCCCTCAAGGGCAGCTCCTATAATTCACCCCTCCACTTT.

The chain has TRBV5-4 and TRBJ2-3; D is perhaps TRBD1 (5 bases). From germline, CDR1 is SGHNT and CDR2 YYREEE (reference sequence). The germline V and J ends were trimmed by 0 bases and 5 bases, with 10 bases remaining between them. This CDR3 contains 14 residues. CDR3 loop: CASSLAQGKDTQYF. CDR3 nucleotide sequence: TGTGCCAGCAGCTTGGCCCAGGGCAAAGATACGCAGTATTTT.

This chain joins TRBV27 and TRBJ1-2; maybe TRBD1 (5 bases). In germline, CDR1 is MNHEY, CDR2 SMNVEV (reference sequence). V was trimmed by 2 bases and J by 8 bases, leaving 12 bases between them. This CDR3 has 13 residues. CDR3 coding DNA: TGTGCCAGCAGTTTAAGACAGTCGGCCGGCTACACCTTC. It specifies CASSLRQSAGYTF.

In DNA, the CDR3 is TGTGCCAGCAGCTTGCAGGGGAAGACTGGAAACACCATATATTTT. This encodes CASSLQGKTGNTIYF. The V and J genes are TRBV5-5 and TRBJ1-3; D might be TRBD1 (6 bases). The germline CDR1 and CDR2 sequences are SGHKS and YYEKEE (reference sequence). CDR3 size: 15 residues. V was clipped by 1 base and J by 2 bases, with 10 bases between them.

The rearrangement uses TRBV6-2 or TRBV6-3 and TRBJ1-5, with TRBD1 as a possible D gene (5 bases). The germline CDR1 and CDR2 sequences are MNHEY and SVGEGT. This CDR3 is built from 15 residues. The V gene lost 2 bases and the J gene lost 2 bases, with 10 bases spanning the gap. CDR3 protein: CASSYEGRGNQPQHF. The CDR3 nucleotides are TGTGCCAGCAGTTACGAGGGACGCGGCAATCAGCCCCAGCATTTT.

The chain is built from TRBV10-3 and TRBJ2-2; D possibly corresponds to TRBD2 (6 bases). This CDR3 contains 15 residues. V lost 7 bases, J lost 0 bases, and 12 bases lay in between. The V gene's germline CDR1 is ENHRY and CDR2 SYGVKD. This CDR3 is CAIKSGEANTGELFF. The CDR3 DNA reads TGTGCCATCAAATCGGGGGAGGCGAACACCGGGGAGCTGTTTTTT.

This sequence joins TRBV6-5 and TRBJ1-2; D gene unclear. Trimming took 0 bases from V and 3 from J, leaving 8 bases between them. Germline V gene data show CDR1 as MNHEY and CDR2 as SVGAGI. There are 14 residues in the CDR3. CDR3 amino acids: CASSYSRNDYGYTF. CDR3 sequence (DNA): TGTGCCAGCAGTTACTCCCGAAACGACTATGGCTACACCTTC.

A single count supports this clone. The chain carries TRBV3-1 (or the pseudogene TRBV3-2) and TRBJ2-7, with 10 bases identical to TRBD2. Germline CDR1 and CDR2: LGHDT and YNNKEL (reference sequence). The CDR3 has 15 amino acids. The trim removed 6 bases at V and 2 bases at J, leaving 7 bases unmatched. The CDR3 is CASSPTSGDPYEQYF. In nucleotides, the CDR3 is TGTGCCAGCAGTCCAACTAGCGGGGATCCCTACGAGCAGTACTTC.

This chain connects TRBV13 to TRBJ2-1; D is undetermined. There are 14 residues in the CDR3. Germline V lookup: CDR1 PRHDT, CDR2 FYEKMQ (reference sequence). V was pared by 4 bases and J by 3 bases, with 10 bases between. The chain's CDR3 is CASSSISLYNEQFF. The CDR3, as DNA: TGTGCCAGCAGCTCGATTTCCCTCTACAATGAGCAGTTCTTC.

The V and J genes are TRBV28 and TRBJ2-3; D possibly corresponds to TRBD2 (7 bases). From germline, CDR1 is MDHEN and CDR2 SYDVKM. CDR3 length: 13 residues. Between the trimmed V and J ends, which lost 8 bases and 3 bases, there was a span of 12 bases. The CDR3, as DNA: TGTGCCAGCCGAGAGGGGGGGACAGATACGCAGTATTTT. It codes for CASREGGTDTQYF.

This chain's CDR3 is CASSLVVATLAFF. The CDR3 coding sequence is TGCGCCAGCAGCTTGGTCGTCGCGACTCTGGCTTTCTTT. V usage is TRBV5-1 and J usage is TRBJ1-1; no reliable D call. Germline V CDR1 and CDR2: SGHRS, YFSETQ. The CDR3 spans 13 residues. The V end lost 0 bases, the J end lost 11 bases, and 14 bases lay between the germline ends.

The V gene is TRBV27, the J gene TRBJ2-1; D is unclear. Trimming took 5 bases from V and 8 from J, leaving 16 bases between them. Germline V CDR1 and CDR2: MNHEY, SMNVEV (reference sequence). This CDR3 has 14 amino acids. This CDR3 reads CASSEARLVDEQFF. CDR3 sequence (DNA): TGTGCCAGCAGTGAGGCCCGCCTGGTCGATGAGCAGTTCTTC.

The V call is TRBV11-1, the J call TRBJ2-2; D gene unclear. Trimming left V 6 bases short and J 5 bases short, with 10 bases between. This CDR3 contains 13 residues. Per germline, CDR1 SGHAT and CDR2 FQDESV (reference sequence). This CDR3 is CASSSDPTGELFF. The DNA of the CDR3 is TGTGCCAGCAGTTCTGACCCGACCGGGGAGCTGTTTTTT.

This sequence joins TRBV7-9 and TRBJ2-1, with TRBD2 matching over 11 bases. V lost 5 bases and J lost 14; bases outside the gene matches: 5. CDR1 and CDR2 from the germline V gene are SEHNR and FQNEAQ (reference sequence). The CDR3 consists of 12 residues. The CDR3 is CASSPGGLAEFF. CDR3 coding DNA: TGTGCCAGCAGCCCAGGGGGACTAGCGGAGTTCTTC.

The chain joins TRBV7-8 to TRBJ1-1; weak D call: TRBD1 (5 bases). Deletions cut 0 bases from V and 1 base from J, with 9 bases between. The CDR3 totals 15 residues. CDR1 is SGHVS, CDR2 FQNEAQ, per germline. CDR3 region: CASSLAGVPNTEAFF. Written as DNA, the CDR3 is TGTGCCAGCAGCTTAGCAGGGGTTCCGAACACTGAAGCTTTCTTT.

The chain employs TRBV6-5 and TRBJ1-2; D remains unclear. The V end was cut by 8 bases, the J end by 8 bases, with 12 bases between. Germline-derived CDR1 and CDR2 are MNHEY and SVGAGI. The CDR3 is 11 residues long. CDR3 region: CASGAVSGYTF. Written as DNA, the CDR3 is TGTGCCAGCGGCGCGGTGTCGGGCTACACCTTC.

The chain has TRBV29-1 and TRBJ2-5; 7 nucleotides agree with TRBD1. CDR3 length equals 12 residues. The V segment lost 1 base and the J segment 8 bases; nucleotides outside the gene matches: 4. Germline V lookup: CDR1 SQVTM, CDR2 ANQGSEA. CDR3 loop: CSVEGDSHTQYF. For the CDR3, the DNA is TGCAGCGTTGAAGGGGACAGTCACACCCAGTACTTC. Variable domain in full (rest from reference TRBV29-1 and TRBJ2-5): SAVISQKPSRDICQRGTSLTIQCQVDSQVTMMFWYRQQPGQSLTLIATANQGSEATYESGFVIDKFPISRPNLTFSTLTVSNMSPEDSSIYLCSVEGDSHTQYFGPGTRLLVL.

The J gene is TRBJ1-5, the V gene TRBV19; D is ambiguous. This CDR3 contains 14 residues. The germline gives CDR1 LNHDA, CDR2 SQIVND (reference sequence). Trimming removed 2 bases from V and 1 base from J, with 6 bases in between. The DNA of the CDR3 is TGTGCCAGTAGTATATCCCAGAGCAATCAGCCCCAGCATTTT. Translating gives CASSISQSNQPQHF.

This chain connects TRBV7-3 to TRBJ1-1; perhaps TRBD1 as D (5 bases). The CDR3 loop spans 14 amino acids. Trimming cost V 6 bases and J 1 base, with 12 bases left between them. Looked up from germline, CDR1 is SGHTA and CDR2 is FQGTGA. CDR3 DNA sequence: TGTGCCAGCAGTACCGGGGCGTCGAACACTGAAGCTTTCTTT. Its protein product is CASSTGASNTEAFF.

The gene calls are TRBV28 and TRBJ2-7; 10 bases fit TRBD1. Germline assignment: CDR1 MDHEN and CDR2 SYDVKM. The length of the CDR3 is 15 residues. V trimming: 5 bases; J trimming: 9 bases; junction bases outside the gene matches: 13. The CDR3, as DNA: TGTGCCAGCAGTGCCCCGGGACAGGGGTTTTTTGGGCAGTACTTC. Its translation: CASSAPGQGFFGQYF. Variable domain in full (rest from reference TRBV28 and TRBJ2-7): DVKVTQSSRYLVKRTGEKVFLECVQDMDHENMFWYRQDPGLGLRLIYFSYDVKMKEKGDIPEGYSVSREKKERFSLILESASTNQTSMYLCASSAPGQGFFGQYFGPGTRLTVT.

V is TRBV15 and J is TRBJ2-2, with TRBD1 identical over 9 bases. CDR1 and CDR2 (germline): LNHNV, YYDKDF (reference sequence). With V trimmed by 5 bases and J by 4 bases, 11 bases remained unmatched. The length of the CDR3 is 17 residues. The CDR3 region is CATSGEQGAIGTGELFF. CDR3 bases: TGTGCCACCAGCGGGGAACAGGGGGCGATCGGCACCGGGGAGCTGTTTTTT.